Listed below are T cell receptor beta chains from one sample, sequenced in a study of PD-L1 blockade in urothelial cancer. Clones were read by immunoSEQ multiplex PCR, and TCRdb kept only the in-frame ones, dropping some. The sample holds 50,000 to 55,000 clones, approximately 90% seen once. This specimen consisted of PBMCs, obtained around atezolizumab (anti-PD-L1) treatment. These receptors originate from a man aged 55-75 years with urothelial cancer. CDR3s include the opening cysteine and the closing phenylalanine or tryptophan. The D gene is left open where the match is weak. Some rows mark clone size as missing; the rest say once, few, many or name a class of expanded clone.

D gene,V gene,clone size,J gene,CDR3 DNA,CDR3 protein
TRBD1,TRBV6-5,NA,TRBJ1-6,TGTGCCAGCAGGACAGGGGATACCCCCCTCCACTTT,CASRTGDTPLHF
NA,TRBV9,NA,TRBJ2-7,TGTGCCAGCAGCACCAGGACAGACTCCTACGAGCAGTACTTC,CASSTRTDSYEQYF
NA,TRBV27,NA,TRBJ1-2,TGTGCCAGCAGTTTGGAAGGGGGGGGCGGGAGCTACACCTTC,CASSLEGGGGSYTF
NA,TRBV15,NA,TRBJ1-1,TGTGCCACCAGCAGAGGTCAGGTGAACACTGAAGCTTTCTTT,CATSRGQVNTEAFF
NA,TRBV28,NA,TRBJ2-7,TGTGCCAGCAAGACTAGTATAAGCGAGCAGTACTTC,CASKTSISEQYF
TRBD2,TRBV5-1,NA,TRBJ2-2,TGCGCCAGCAGCTCAGCGGCGGGGGGGCTCCTCCGGGGAGCTGTTTTT,CASSSAAGGLLRGAVF
NA,TRBV5-3,NA,TRBJ1-3,TGTGCCAGAAGCTTGAGGATGCGCCTACAGAGCTCTGGAAACACCATATATTTT,CARSLRMRLQSSGNTIYF
TRBD2,TRBV10-1,NA,TRBJ2-1,TGCGCCAGCAGTGAAAGCGGGAGCTCCTACAATGAGCAGTTCTTC,CASSESGSSYNEQFF
NA,TRBV29-1,NA,TRBJ1-1,TGCAGCGTTGAAGGTGGCTTTGAAGCTTTCTTT,CSVEGGFEAFF
NA,TRBV25-1,NA,TRBJ2-7,TGTGCCAGCAGTGAAGGCAGCTACGAGCAGTACTTC,CASSEGSYEQYF
NA,TRBV10-3,NA,TRBJ1-2,TGTGCCATCAGTGAGGGGGCCGCCCGGAATGGCTACACCTTC,CAISEGAARNGYTF
NA,TRBV10-3,NA,TRBJ2-1,TGTGCCATCACTGACAGATGGCAGGGGTCTGAGCAGTTCTTC,CAITDRWQGSEQFF
TRBD2,TRBV7-9,once,TRBJ2-5,TGTGCCAGCAGCTTACAACTAGCGGGGCAACAAGAGACCCAGTACTTC,CASSLQLAGQQETQYF
TRBD1,TRBV11-2,NA,TRBJ2-7,TGTGCCAGCAGCTTCGGACAGGGAGGCCACGAGCAGTACTTC,CASSFGQGGHEQYF
NA,TRBV6-1,NA,TRBJ2-6,TGTGCCAGCAGTGCTAATATTGCTGGGGCCAACGTCCTGACTTTC,CASSANIAGANVLTF
NA,TRBV11-2,NA,TRBJ1-4,TGTGCCAGCAGCTTTGCCGGGGGAGAAAAACTGTTTTTT,CASSFAGGEKLFF
TRBD1,TRBV2,NA,TRBJ1-4,TGTGCCAGCAGTCTACCGGGACAGGGGAATGAAAAACTGTTTTTT,CASSLPGQGNEKLFF
TRBD1,TRBV6-6,NA,TRBJ1-1,TGTGCCAGCAGTTACACAAAGACAGGGAAGAGAGCTGAAGCTTTCTTT,CASSYTKTGKRAEAFF
TRBD2,TRBV28,NA,TRBJ2-5,TGTGCCAGCAGCCCTCTAGCGGGGGACCAAGAGACCCAGTACTTC,CASSPLAGDQETQYF
NA,TRBV30,NA,TRBJ1-1,TGTGCCTGGTCCGGGAATCTGAACACTGAAGCTTTCTTT,CAWSGNLNTEAFF
NA,TRBV2,few,TRBJ2-3,TGTGCCAGCAGTGGGGGGGGCGCAGATACGCAGTATTTT,CASSGGGADTQYF
NA,TRBV1,NA,TRBJ1-5,TGCACCAGCAGCCAAGACGGGTATCAGCCCCAGCATTTT,CTSSQDGYQPQHF
NA,TRBV7-6,NA,TRBJ1-6,TGTGCCAGCAGCTTAGCGAGCGGTGTCGGGGTCAATCCTCCTTCACCCCTCCACTTT,CASSLASGVGVNPPSPLHF
TRBD2,TRBV29-1,NA,TRBJ2-2,TGCAGCGTCCGGACTAGCGGGAGACTCGACACCGGGGAGCTGTTTTTT,CSVRTSGRLDTGELFF
NA,TRBV7-8,once,TRBJ1-2,TGTGCCAGCAGCTTCTTGACAGCTCTTAACTATGGCTACACCTTC,CASSFLTALNYGYTF
NA,TRBV7-7,NA,TRBJ2-5,TGTGCCAGCAGCCGGTACCAAGAGACCCAGTACTTC,CASSRYQETQYF
NA,TRBV5-1,NA,TRBJ1-1,TGCGCCAGCAGCTTGTCGGGGGGGGTGAACACTGAAGCTTTCTTT,CASSLSGGVNTEAFF
NA,TRBV6-1,once,TRBJ1-1,TGTGCCAGCAGTGAATCCTGGAACACTGAAGCTTTCTTT,CASSESWNTEAFF
NA,TRBV11-3,NA,TRBJ2-3,TGTGCCAGCAGCTTCCATAGGGGCCAGGATACGCAGTATTTT,CASSFHRGQDTQYF
TRBD1,TRBV13,NA,TRBJ2-7,TGTGCCAGCAGCGGGGACAGGGGGCACTACGAGCAGTACTTC,CASSGDRGHYEQYF
TRBD2,TRBV11-3,NA,TRBJ2-3,TGTGCCAGCAGCCGGGGGGGTATGGGAACGCAGTATTTT,CASSRGGMGTQYF
TRBD1,TRBV25-1,NA,TRBJ2-7,TGTGCCAGCAGTGACGGGACAGGGGTCGCCGAGCAGTACTTC,CASSDGTGVAEQYF
TRBD2,TRBV7-9,NA,TRBJ2-3,TGTGCCAGCTCCGGAGGGCCTAGCGGGAGCGGGATCACAGATACGCAGTATTTT,CASSGGPSGSGITDTQYF